These 8 T cell receptor beta chains were all obtained from the same sample, sequenced in a study of cytomegalovirus exposure and HLA in healthy donors. 13 Jbeta primers and 60 Vbeta primers were used for the PCR. The repertoire was sequenced with immunoSEQ multiplex PCR; TCRdb's copy has only in-frame clones and lacks some. The data hold about 120,000 clones, with about 81% observed a single time. Sequencing input: PBMCs. The receptors stem from a man aged 35-49 years in good health and CMV-seronegative.

This clone was seen just once. The chain combines TRBV5-1 with TRBJ2-5; 9 nucleotides line up with TRBD1. CDR1 SGHRS and CDR2 YFSETQ come from the germline V gene. The V segment lost 0 bases and the J segment 4 bases; nucleotides outside the gene matches: 4. The CDR3 consists of 15 residues. The CDR3 bases are TGCGCCAGCAGCTTGGGTGGACAGGGGCGAGAGACCCAGTACTTC. As protein: CASSLGGQGRETQYF.

This chain links TRBV4-1 with TRBJ2-2, with a tentative D call TRBD1 (6 bases). The CDR3 contains 12 residues. The germline CDR1 and CDR2 sequences are MGHRA and YSYEKL. Trimming stripped 4 bases from V and 8 bases from J, with 8 bases between. The CDR3 loop reads CASSRGGGELFF. The CDR3 DNA sequence: TGCGCCAGCAGCCGAGGGGGTGGGGAGCTGTTTTTT.

About this clone: The junction differs from germline at one of its ends, possibly a read error. The rearrangement uses TRBV7-9 and TRBJ1-2; no clear D gene. Germline CDR1 reads SEHNR; CDR2 reads FQNEAQ (reference sequence). This CDR3 is 13 amino acids long. The CDR3, as DNA: TGTTCCAGCAGCTTAGGTACCCGAGGCGGCTACACCTTC. Residues: CSSSLGTRGGYTF.

The V and J genes are TRBV6-1 and TRBJ2-1; D is undetermined. This CDR3 region has 14 residues. With 5 bases removed from V and 3 bases from J, the gap between germline ends came to 11 bases. In germline, CDR1 is MNHNS, CDR2 SASEGT. The CDR3 nucleotides are TGTGCCAGCAGTCGTGAGCCCAACTACAATGAGCAGTTCTTC. It encodes CASSREPNYNEQFF.

With respect to this clone: The germline gene is not matched at one end of the junction; a read error may be the cause. The V and J genes are TRBV7-7 and TRBJ2-7; 8 bases are a match to TRBD2. This CDR3 contains 13 residues. The germline gives CDR1 SSHAT, CDR2 FNYEAQ (reference sequence). The CDR3 is CASSLAGQDEQYF. CDR3 nucleotide sequence: TGTGCTAGCAGCTTAGCGGGGCAGGACGAGCAGTACTTC.

V usage is TRBV4-1 and J usage is TRBJ2-7, with D perhaps matching TRBD2 (5 bases). Germline values: CDR1 MGHRA, CDR2 YSYEKL. Trimming shortened V by 5 bases and J by 3 bases, and 11 bases separated the two germline ends. The CDR3 is 13 residues long. The CDR3 coding sequence is TGCGCCAGCAGCGAGGGCCCTAGCTACGAGCAGTACTTC. Encoded protein: CASSEGPSYEQYF.

CDR3 nucleotides: TGTGCCAGCAGTTACGCCCCACAGGGGGGCACTGAAGCTTTCTTT. Translated, it gives CASSYAPQGGTEAFF. J is TRBJ1-1 and V is TRBV6-6, with 8 bases that match TRBD1. V trimming: 2 bases; J trimming: 4 bases; junction bases outside the gene matches: 6. This CDR3 has 15 amino acids. The germline CDR1 and CDR2 sequences are MNHNY and SVGAGI (reference sequence).

This chain connects TRBV19 to TRBJ2-3; maybe TRBD1 (6 bases). The V end lost 7 bases, the J end lost 4 bases, and 18 bases lay between the germline ends. The germline CDR1 and CDR2 sequences are LNHDA and SQIVND (reference sequence). The length of the CDR3 is 15 residues. The CDR3 is CASTVGTRSSDTQYF. The CDR3 DNA follows: TGTGCCAGTACCGTCGGGACAAGGAGTTCAGATACGCAGTATTTT.